This T cell receptor beta chain is drawn from a study of early T cells in non-severe SARS-CoV-2 infection. As for the study in general: From unsorted whole blood, bulk RNA was sequenced, and the chains remained unpaired.

Study outcomes and limitations: Matches to VDJdb favored anti-spike CD8 responses and missed private and CD4 specificities.

Researchers attached unique molecular identifiers to individual cDNA molecules. TCRdb reanalysed the 5' RACE reads using MiXCR and keeps one entry per CDR3 protein. The sample lists 45,000 to 65,000 distinct CDR3 sequences; 7% to 10% were seen once. This clonotype was seen many times. Its cognate antigen is unknown. This CDR3 comprises 13 residues. V was cut by 3 bases and J by 6 bases, with 15 bases left in between. In germline, CDR1 is DFQATT, CDR2 SNEGSKA (reference sequence). The clonotype originates from an adult who was a healthcare worker with PCR-confirmed SARS-CoV-2 infection or an uninfected control (not recorded which). Sequencing input: whole blood. The chain links TRBV20-1 to TRBJ2-7; D tentatively fits TRBD1 or TRBD2 (5 bases each). The CDR3 DNA is TGCAGTGCTAGTCGAGGGGACCTGCCCGAGCAGTACTTC. It translates to CSASRGDLPEQYF.